One and the same sample provided the 18 T cell receptor beta chains below, sequenced in a study of blood T cell repertoires in COVID-19. The data were produced by immunoSEQ multiplex PCR, yet TCRdb's version contains in-frame clones alone and is incomplete. The table has 90,000 to 110,000 clones, 65% to 80% seen once. Sequenced material: peripheral blood. The origin of the receptors is a woman in her 70s with acute or convalescent COVID-19.

The rearrangement uses TRBV3-1 (or the pseudogene TRBV3-2) and TRBJ2-6; perhaps TRBD1 as D (6 bases). The germline V gene encodes CDR1 LGHDT and CDR2 YNNKEL (reference sequence). The CDR3 loop spans 19 amino acids. V lost 4 bases and J 0 bases, leaving 19 bases between the germline ends. The CDR3 loop is CASSLGARGRISGANVLTF. Written as DNA, the CDR3 is TGTGCCAGCAGCCTGGGCGCCAGGGGCCGAATCTCTGGGGCCAACGTCCTGACTTTC.

This chain uses TRBV3-1 (or the pseudogene TRBV3-2) with TRBJ1-2; D is uncertain. Germline CDR1 and CDR2: LGHDT and YNNKEL (reference sequence). The CDR3 runs to 13 residues. V was cut by 4 bases and J by 7 bases, with 13 bases left in between. This chain's CDR3 is CASSPSTGSGYTF. The CDR3 DNA reads as TGTGCCAGCAGCCCGTCGACTGGGTCTGGCTACACCTTC.

The chain is built from TRBV18 and TRBJ2-5; 7 bases are shared with TRBD2. V shed 1 base, J shed 4 bases, and the junction held 3 bases outside the gene matches. CDR3 size: 14 residues. CDR1 is KGHSH, CDR2 LQKENI, per germline. CDR3 nucleotides: TGTGCCAGCTCACCACGGGGGGGAAGAGAGACCCAGTACTTC. Encoded protein: CASSPRGGRETQYF.

To note about this clone: Other DNA sequences in this sample translate to the same CDR3. V usage is TRBV7-2 and J usage is TRBJ2-3; 8 bases map to TRBD1. The CDR3 consists of 12 residues. Trimming at V came to 6 bases and at J to 9 bases, leaving 5 bases not matched to a gene. The V gene's germline CDR1 is SGHTA and CDR2 FQGNSA. CDR3 region: CASSLDRGTQYF. The CDR3 region has the DNA TGTGCCAGCAGTCTCGACAGGGGAACGCAGTATTTT.

DNA of the CDR3: TGTGCCACCGAGCGACAGGGGGCATATGGCTACACCTTC. Translated, it gives CATERQGAYGYTF. The V and J genes are TRBV19 and TRBJ1-2; 10 positions agree with TRBD1. The length of the CDR3 is 13 residues. CDR1 is LNHDA, CDR2 SQIVND, per germline (reference sequence). V gave up 10 bases and J gave up 5 bases; unmatched junction bases: 7.

This clone was counted only a few times. The chain links TRBV7-2 to TRBJ1-6; weak D call: TRBD1 (5 bases). Trimming stripped 5 bases from V and 6 bases from J, with 8 bases between. The CDR3 is 13 amino acids. The germline CDR1 and CDR2 sequences are SGHTA and FQGNSA. The CDR3 reads CASSGAVNSPLHF. In DNA, the CDR3 is TGTGCCAGCAGCGGGGCAGTTAATTCACCCCTCCACTTT.

The chain joins TRBV24-1 to TRBJ2-7; 7 bases map to TRBD1. The CDR3 sequence is 15 residues long. Trimming at V came to 3 bases and at J to 1 base, leaving 5 bases not matched to a gene. The germline V gene has CDR1 KGHDR and CDR2 SFDVKD. CDR3 nucleotides: TGTGCCACCAGTGATCCCCGACAGGGTTCCTACGAGCAGTACTTC. Protein sequence: CATSDPRQGSYEQYF.

The chain employs TRBV19 and TRBJ1-2; possible D gene TRBD1, 6 bases. The CDR3 consists of 19 residues. Germline assignment: CDR1 LNHDA and CDR2 SQIVND (reference sequence). Trimming shortened V by 6 bases and J by 2 bases, and 28 bases separated the two germline ends. In DNA, the CDR3 is TGTGCCAGTAGCCTCAAAGACCCAGGGGCCCGTCCCCCCAACTATGGCTACACCTTC. Protein sequence: CASSLKDPGARPPNYGYTF.

This clone has just a few counts. The chain combines TRBV27 with TRBJ2-7; 7 bases agree with TRBD1. Germline V lookup: CDR1 MNHEY, CDR2 SMNVEV (reference sequence). The CDR3 sequence is 16 residues long. V shed 5 bases and J 6 bases; nucleotides not matched to a gene: 16. The DNA of the CDR3 is TGTGCCAGCAGTCCCCAAGGGGGCGCAAGGTGGGGCGAGCAGTACTTC. Its protein product is CASSPQGGARWGEQYF.

The CDR3 nucleotides are TGTGCCAGCAGCCCTGGACAGAGTCTCGAAGCTTTCTTT. Translated: CASSPGQSLEAFF. The V and J genes are TRBV7-9 and TRBJ1-1, with D tentatively TRBD1 (6 bases). The germline V gene has CDR1 SEHNR and CDR2 FQNEAQ (reference sequence). This CDR3 has 13 residues. Between the trimmed V and J ends, which lost 5 bases and 8 bases, there was a span of 15 bases.

The chain couples TRBV11-2 to TRBJ1-6; D might be TRBD1 (6 bases). Between the trimmed V and J ends, which lost 5 bases and 7 bases, there was a span of 15 bases. Germline CDR1 SGHAT, CDR2 FQNNGV. The CDR3 length is 15 residues. The CDR3 loop reads CASSPQAQGNSPLHF. The CDR3 nucleotides are TGTGCCAGCAGCCCCCAAGCCCAGGGGAATTCACCCCTCCACTTT.

The rearrangement uses TRBV11-3 and TRBJ1-1, with a weak D call TRBD1 (5 bases). Germline V gene lookup returns CDR1 SGHNT and CDR2 YENEEA. This CDR3 region has 13 residues. V lost 5 bases, J lost 4 bases, and 11 bases lay in between. In nucleotides, the CDR3 is TGTGCCAGCAGCGCCAGGGCTCGCACTGAAGCTTTCTTT. This translates into CASSARARTEAFF.

V and J are TRBV12-5 and TRBJ1-1; 8 bases are a match to TRBD1. Germline lookup yields CDR1 LGHNT and CDR2 FRNRAP. This CDR3 is 16 amino acids long. Trimming at V came to 3 bases and at J to 5 bases, leaving 11 bases not matched to a gene. The CDR3 bases are TGTGCTAGTGGTTTTTCGATTCGACAGGGGCGGACTGAAGCTTTCTTT. This encodes CASGFSIRQGRTEAFF. Variable domain in full (rest from reference TRBV12-5 and TRBJ1-1): DARVTQTPRHKVTEMGQEVTMRCQPILGHNTVFWYRQTMMQGLELLAYFRNRAPLDDSGMPKDRFSAEMPDATLATLKIQPSEPRDSAVYFCASGFSIRQGRTEAFFGQGTRLTVV.

The chain joins TRBV5-5 to TRBJ1-4; 9 bases map to TRBD1. After removal of 2 bases from V and 7 bases from J, the junction contained 6 bases not matched to a gene. Per the germline V gene, CDR1 is SGHKS and CDR2 is YYEKEE (reference sequence). This CDR3 region has 15 residues. The CDR3 DNA is TGTGCCAGCAGCTTCGACGGGACAGGGATTGAAAAACTGTTTTTT. It is translated as CASSFDGTGIEKLFF.

The chain employs TRBV18 and TRBJ1-3; D remains unclear. Germline V gives CDR1 KGHSH, CDR2 LQKENI. This CDR3 contains 15 residues. V was pared by 4 bases and J by 0 bases, with 10 bases between. In DNA, the CDR3 is TGTGCCAGCTCACTTACTGCTATCTCTGGAAACACCATATATTTT. Its protein product is CASSLTAISGNTIYF.

This sequence joins TRBV10-1 and TRBJ2-4; the D gene is possibly TRBD2 (5 bases). Per germline, CDR1 WNHNN and CDR2 SYGVQD (reference sequence). This CDR3 is built from 13 residues. V was clipped by 0 bases and J by 6 bases, with 6 bases between them. The CDR3 protein is CASSESSGNIQYF. CDR3 DNA sequence: TGCGCCAGCAGTGAGTCCAGCGGAAACATTCAGTACTTC.

The genes are TRBV5-4 and TRBJ1-1; D might be TRBD1 (5 bases). The germline V and J ends were trimmed by 4 bases and 1 base, with 14 bases remaining between them. The germline V gene has CDR1 SGHNT and CDR2 YYREEE (reference sequence). The CDR3 has 15 amino acids. The DNA for the CDR3 is TGTGCCAGCAGCCCCGGGGGGTCGAAGAACACTGAAGCTTTCTTT. It specifies CASSPGGSKNTEAFF.

This clone came up a few times. The chain has TRBV5-1 and TRBJ1-1; D is possibly TRBD1 (6 bases). V dropped 4 bases and J dropped 6 bases, with 16 bases sitting between them. From germline, CDR1 is SGHRS and CDR2 YFSETQ. The CDR3 spans 14 residues. CDR3 in amino acids: CASSPRQVGAEAFF. The CDR3 DNA is TGCGCCAGCAGCCCACGACAGGTGGGGGCTGAAGCTTTCTTT.